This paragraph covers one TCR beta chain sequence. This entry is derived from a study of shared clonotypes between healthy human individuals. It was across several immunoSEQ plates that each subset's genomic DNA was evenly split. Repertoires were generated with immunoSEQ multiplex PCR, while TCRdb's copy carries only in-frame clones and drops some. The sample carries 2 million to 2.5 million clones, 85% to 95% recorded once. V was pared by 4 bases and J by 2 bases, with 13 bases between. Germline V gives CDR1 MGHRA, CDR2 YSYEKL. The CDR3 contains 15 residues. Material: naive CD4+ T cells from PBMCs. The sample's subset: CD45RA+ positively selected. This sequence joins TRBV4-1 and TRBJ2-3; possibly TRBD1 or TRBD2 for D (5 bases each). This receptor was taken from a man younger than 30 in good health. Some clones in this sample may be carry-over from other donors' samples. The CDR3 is CASSLRDGHTDTQYF. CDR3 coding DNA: TGCGCCAGCAGCCTCCGGGACGGACACACAGATACGCAGTATTTT.